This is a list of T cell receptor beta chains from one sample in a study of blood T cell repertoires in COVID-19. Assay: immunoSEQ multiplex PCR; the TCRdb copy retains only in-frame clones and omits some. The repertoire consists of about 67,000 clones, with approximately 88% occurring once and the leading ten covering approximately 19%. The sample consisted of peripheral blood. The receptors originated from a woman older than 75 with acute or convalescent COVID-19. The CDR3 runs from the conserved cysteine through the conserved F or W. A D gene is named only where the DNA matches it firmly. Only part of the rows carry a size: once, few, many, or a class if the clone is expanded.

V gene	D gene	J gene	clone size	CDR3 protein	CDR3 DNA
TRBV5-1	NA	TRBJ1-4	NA	CASSGGDLNEKLFF	TGCGCCAGCAGCGGGGGCGACTTAAACGAAAAACTGTTTTTT
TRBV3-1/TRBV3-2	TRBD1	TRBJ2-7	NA	CASSQVATGADEQYF	TGTGCCAGCAGCCAAGTCGCGACAGGGGCTGACGAGCAGTACTTC
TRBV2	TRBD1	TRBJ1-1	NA	CASSARTTGQGHTEAFF	TGTGCCAGCAGCGCACGAACGACAGGGCAGGGGCACACTGAAGCTTTCTTT
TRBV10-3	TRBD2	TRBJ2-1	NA	CAISLMTSGAEQFF	TGTGCCATCAGCTTGATGACTAGCGGGGCTGAGCAGTTCTTC
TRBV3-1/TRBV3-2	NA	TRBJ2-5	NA	CASRPWDISQETQYF	TGTGCCAGCAGACCTTGGGACATATCTCAAGAGACCCAGTACTTC
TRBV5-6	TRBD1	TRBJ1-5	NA	CASSSGQGGQPQHF	TGTGCCAGCAGCTCGGGACAGGGAGGTCAGCCCCAGCATTTT
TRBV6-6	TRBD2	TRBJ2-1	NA	CASRTAGMDGHEQFF	TGTGCCAGCAGAACAGCGGGAATGGATGGTCATGAGCAGTTCTTC
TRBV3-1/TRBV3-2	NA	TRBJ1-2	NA	CASSQGRGIGAGGYTF	TGTGCCAGCAGCCAAGGGAGGGGTATAGGGGCTGGTGGCTACACCTTC
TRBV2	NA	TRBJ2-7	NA	CASSLGPSSYEQYF	TGTGCCAGCTCGCTTGGCCCCTCTTCCTACGAGCAGTACTTC
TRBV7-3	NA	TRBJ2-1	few	CASSLLSGEVNEQFF	TGTGCCAGCAGCCTACTCAGCGGTGAGGTCAATGAGCAGTTCTTC
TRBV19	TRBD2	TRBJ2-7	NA	CASSTSRGGSYEQYF	TGTGCCAGTAGTACTTCCCGGGGGGGATCCTACGAGCAGTACTTC
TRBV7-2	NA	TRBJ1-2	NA	CASSLDPGVYGYTF	TGTGCCAGCAGCTTAGATCCCGGGGTCTATGGCTACACCTTC
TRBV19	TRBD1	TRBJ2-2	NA	CASRTGGFNTGELFF	TGTGCCAGTAGGACAGGGGGCTTTAACACCGGGGAGCTGTTTTTT
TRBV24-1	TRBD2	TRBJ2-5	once	CATSDMRGGLETQYF	TGTGCCACCAGTGATATGCGGGGGGGCCTAGAGACCCAGTACTTC
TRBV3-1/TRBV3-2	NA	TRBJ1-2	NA	CASSHDIPALGGYGYTF	TGTGCCAGCAGCCATGATATCCCCGCCCTCGGGGGCTATGGCTACACCTTC
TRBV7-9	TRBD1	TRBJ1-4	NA	CASSGRQGEKLFF	TGTGCCAGCAGCGGCCGACAGGGGGAAAAACTGTTTTTT
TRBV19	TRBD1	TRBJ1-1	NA	CASRAAGTANTEAFF	TGTGCCAGTAGGGCAGCCGGGACAGCGAACACTGAAGCTTTCTTT
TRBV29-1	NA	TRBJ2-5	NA	CSVTRGQETQYF	TGCAGCGTTACGCGGGGCCAAGAGACCCAGTACTTC
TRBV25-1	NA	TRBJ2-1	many	CASIELQDDSYNEQFF	TGTGCCAGCATCGAACTTCAAGACGACTCATACAATGAGCAGTTCTTC
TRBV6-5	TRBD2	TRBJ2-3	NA	CASSPSGRSTDTQYF	TGTGCCAGCAGTCCCAGCGGGAGGAGCACAGATACGCAGTATTTT
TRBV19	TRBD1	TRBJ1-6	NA	CASRDRGLSYNSPLHF	TGTGCCAGCCGGGACAGGGGATTGTCCTATAATTCACCCCTCCACTTT
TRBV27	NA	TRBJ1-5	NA	CASSLDRDSNQPQHF	TGTGCCAGCAGTTTAGATAGAGATAGCAATCAGCCCCAGCATTTT
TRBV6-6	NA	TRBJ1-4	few	CASATTDEKLFF	TGTGCCAGCGCGACGACTGATGAAAAACTGTTTTTT
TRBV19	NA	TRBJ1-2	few	CASSNLQGFDYGYTF	TGTGCCAGTAGTAACCTACAGGGATTCGACTATGGCTACACCTTC
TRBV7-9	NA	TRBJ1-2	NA	CASSLLQASIGYTF	TGTGCCAGCAGCTTACTACAGGCCTCAATCGGCTACACCTTC
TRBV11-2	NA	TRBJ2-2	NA	CASSPVPGGVAGELFF	TGTGCCAGCAGCCCTGTGCCAGGAGGTGTGGCCGGGGAGCTGTTTTTT
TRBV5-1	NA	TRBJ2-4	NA	CASSLGQGKNIQYF	TGCGCCAGCAGCCTAGGACAAGGCAAAAACATTCAGTACTTC
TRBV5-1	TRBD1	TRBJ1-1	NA	CASSLVQGENVNTEAFF	TGCGCCAGCAGCTTGGTGCAGGGGGAGAATGTGAACACTGAAGCTTTCTTT
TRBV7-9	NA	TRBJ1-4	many	CASRGPGAHEKLFF	TGTGCCAGCAGGGGTCCAGGGGCCCATGAAAAACTGTTTTTT
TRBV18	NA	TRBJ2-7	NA	CASSRGTDYEQYF	TGTGCCAGCTCACGCGGGACAGACTACGAGCAGTACTTC
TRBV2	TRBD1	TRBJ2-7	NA	CASSGPGQGAYEQYF	TGTGCCAGCAGTGGTCCGGGACAGGGGGCCTACGAGCAGTACTTC
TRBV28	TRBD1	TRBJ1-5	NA	CAIGSGQFQPQHF	TGTGCCATCGGCTCGGGACAGTTTCAGCCCCAGCATTTT
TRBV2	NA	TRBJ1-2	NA	CASSTDKSYGYTF	TGTGCCAGCAGTACAGACAAAAGCTATGGCTACACCTTC
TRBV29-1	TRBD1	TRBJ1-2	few	CAGEGQGKSGYTF	TGCGCGGGGGAGGGACAGGGTAAATCCGGCTACACCTTC
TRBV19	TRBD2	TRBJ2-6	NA	CASSIGTTISGANVLTF	TGTGCCAGTAGTATTGGGACTACAATCTCTGGGGCCAACGTCCTGACTTTC
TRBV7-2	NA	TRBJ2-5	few	CASSTNSGQETQYF	TGTGCCAGCAGCACTAATAGTGGGCAAGAGACCCAGTACTTC
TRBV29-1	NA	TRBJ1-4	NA	CSVEDRGNNEKLFF	TGCAGCGTTGAAGATCGAGGAAATAATGAAAAACTGTTTTTT
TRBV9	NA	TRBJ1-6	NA	CASSDPPSSYNSPLHF	TGTGCCAGCAGCGACCCCCCCAGCTCCTATAATTCACCCCTCCACTTT
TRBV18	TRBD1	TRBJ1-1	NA	CASSSRTGDTEAFF	TGTGCCAGCTCATCCCGAACAGGGGACACTGAAGCTTTCTTT
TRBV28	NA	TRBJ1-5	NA	CASSFGGAYSNQPQHF	TGTGCCAGCAGTTTTGGTGGAGCTTATAGCAATCAGCCCCAGCATTTT
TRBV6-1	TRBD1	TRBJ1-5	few	CASSALSGTGASTSNQPQHF	TGTGCCAGCAGTGCCCTATCCGGGACAGGGGCCTCAACGAGCAATCAGCCCCAGCATTTT
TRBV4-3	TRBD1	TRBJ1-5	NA	CASSQETGVFNQPQHF	TGCGCCAGCAGCCAAGAAACAGGGGTGTTCAATCAGCCCCAGCATTTT
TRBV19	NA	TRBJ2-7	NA	CASGRQGSSYEQYF	TGTGCCAGTGGGCGGCAGGGAAGCTCCTACGAGCAGTACTTC
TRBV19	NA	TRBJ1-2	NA	CASTVTGKNYGYTF	TGTGCCAGTACTGTGACAGGAAAAAACTATGGCTACACCTTC
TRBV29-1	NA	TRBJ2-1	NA	CSVEIGGGEQFF	TGCAGCGTTGAAATTGGGGGAGGTGAGCAGTTCTTC
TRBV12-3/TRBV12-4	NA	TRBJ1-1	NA	CASSFFPGPEAFF	TGTGCCAGCAGTTTTTTTCCGGGTCCTGAAGCTTTCTTT
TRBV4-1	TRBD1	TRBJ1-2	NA	CASSQDIGTGGTYGYTF	TGCGCCAGCAGCCAAGATATTGGGACAGGGGGAACCTATGGCTACACCTTC
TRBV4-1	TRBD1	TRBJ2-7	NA	CASSQGPDRVTYEQYF	TGCGCCAGCAGCCAAGGTCCGGACAGGGTCACCTACGAGCAGTACTTC